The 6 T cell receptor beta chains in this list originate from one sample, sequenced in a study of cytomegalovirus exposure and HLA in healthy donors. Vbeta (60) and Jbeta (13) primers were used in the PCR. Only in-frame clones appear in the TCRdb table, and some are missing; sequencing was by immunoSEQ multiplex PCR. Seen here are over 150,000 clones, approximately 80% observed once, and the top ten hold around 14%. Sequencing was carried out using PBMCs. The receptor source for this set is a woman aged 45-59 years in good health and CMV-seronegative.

The CDR3 DNA reads TGTGCCAGCAGCCCCGGACAGGGGGCCTCCTACGAGCAGTACTTC. It translates to CASSPGQGASYEQYF. The rearrangement links TRBV7-9 to TRBJ2-7, with 11 bases identical to TRBD1. This CDR3 has 15 amino acids. Germline V lookup: CDR1 SEHNR, CDR2 FQNEAQ (reference sequence). V lost 5 bases to trimming and J lost 0 bases; unmatched junction nucleotides: 3.

The chain's CDR3 is CASSIGGLSGAFF. CDR3 coding DNA: TGTGCCAGTAGTATAGGGGGACTGAGCGGGGCTTTCTTT. The rearrangement links TRBV19 to TRBJ1-1; tentatively, D is TRBD1 (5 bases). Germline V gives CDR1 LNHDA, CDR2 SQIVND (reference sequence). The CDR3 runs 13 residues. V lost 1 base, J lost 11 bases, and 14 bases lay in between.

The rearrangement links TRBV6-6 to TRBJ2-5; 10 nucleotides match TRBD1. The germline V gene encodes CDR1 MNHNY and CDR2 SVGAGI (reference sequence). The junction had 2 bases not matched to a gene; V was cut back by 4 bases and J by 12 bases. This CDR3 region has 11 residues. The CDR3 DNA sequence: TGTGCCAGCAGTTCCGGGACAGGGGAGTACTTC. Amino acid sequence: CASSSGTGEYF.

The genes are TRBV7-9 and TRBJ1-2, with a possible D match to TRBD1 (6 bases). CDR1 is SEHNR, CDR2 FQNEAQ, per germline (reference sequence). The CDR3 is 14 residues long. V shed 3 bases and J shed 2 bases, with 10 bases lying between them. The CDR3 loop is CASSLGGQNYGYTF. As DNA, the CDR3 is TGTGCCAGCAGCTTGGGGGGGCAGAACTATGGCTACACCTTC.

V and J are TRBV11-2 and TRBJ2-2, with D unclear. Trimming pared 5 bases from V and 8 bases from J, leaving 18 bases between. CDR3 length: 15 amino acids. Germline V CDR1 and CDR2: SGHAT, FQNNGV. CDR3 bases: TGTGCCAGCAGCATCCCTCGCCCGCGTCCTGGGGAGCTGTTTTTT. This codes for CASSIPRPRPGELFF.

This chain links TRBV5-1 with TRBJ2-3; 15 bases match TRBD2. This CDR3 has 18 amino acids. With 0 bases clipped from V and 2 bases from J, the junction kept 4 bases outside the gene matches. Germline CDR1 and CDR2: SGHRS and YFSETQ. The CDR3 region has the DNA TGCGCCAGCAGCTTGGGGACTAGCGGGAGGGCCGTCACAGATACGCAGTATTTT. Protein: CASSLGTSGRAVTDTQYF.